This TCR beta chain was identified in a study of CD8+ T cells in alopecia areata (dated by TCRdb to 2016 to 2019). Notes on the research overall: Treated patients were enrolled in an open-label pilot trial of oral tofacitinib at 5 to 10 mg twice daily for moderate-to-severe alopecia areata. To study T cell clonal expansion in alopecia areata, the researchers applied high-throughput TCRbeta sequencing to both the C3H/HeJ mouse model and human patients. For the treated patients, the SALT score, which quantifies what percentage of scalp surface area is affected, served as the measure of disease severity. Human TCRbeta sequencing covered scalp tissue and sorted CD4+ and CD8+ peripheral blood T cells from patchy and totalis/universalis alopecia areata patients and healthy controls. RNA was extracted with the PAXgene miRNA kit for fixed scalp, the miRNeasy kit for PBMCs, and the RNeasy kit for mouse skin. Clonality in the scalp was compared among normal scalp (n=4), patchy alopecia areata scalp (n=8), and alopecia totalis/universalis scalp (n=8). Biopsies were taken from tofacitinib-treated patients at baseline and again at 4 and 24 weeks into treatment, and several of those patients also had a later scalp biopsy. immunoSEQ multiplex PCR using 35 Vbeta forward primers and 13 Jbeta reverse primers was used to amplify TCRbeta CDR3 regions. Tofacitinib was administered for 6 to 18 months, and 6 months of follow-up off drug were then conducted to assess delayed response and recurrence.

This clone was counted once. Its specific antigen is unknown. Per-nucleotide qualities are absent, and no much larger clonotype sits a single base away. V loses 3 bases at its end and J loses 7 bases; junction bases beyond the gene matches: 9. From its cysteine to its phenylalanine, the CDR3 spans 15 amino acids. Only the CDR3 DNA stays, 45 bases, in frame from base 1. CDR1 SGDLS and CDR2 YYNGEE are derived from the germline V gene. The label giving this sample's time point can be read as: about four weeks on oral tofacitinib. In light of the paper, this sample's treatment or condition label describes: oral pan-JAK inhibitor, 5-10 mg twice daily. Peripheral blood and lesional scalp punch biopsies were obtained from patients with alopecia areata. PBMCs were isolated by density centrifugation and stained for CD3, CD4 and CD8, after which CD4+ and CD8+ T cells were sorted on a FACSAria. Preparation of the library involved the immunoSEQ multiplex PCR assay. RNA was extracted from all samples and reverse transcribed into cDNA, which served as template for TCR sequencing. First-strand cDNA was synthesized with SuperScript III using a 2:1 mix of oligo-dT and random hexamers. A synthetic immune receptor repertoire was used to assess amplification bias, and residual bias was removed computationally. In the original analysis: Raw reads were preprocessed for error removal, and CDR3 was defined according to IMGT conventions as running from the conserved cysteine to phenylalanine. To get clonality, Shannon entropy was normalized by log2 of the number of productive unique TCRs and the result was subtracted from 1. Whether scalp clones were CD4 or CD8 was inferred by matching scalp TCRbeta sequences against CD4 and CD8 repertoires sorted from blood. TCRdb obtained this table from immuneACCESS and retained in-frame rearrangements with V and J assigned. These tables miss some clones; where compared with another copy, unresolved V genes account for less than half of the shortfall, and the remainder is unexplained. For V, J and clone size, that table is used; D and trimming come from the DNA. Within this sample are approximately 200,000 clones, with 50% to 60% of them counted one time only. The biggest ten clones account for approximately 3.3% of the sample.

What the authors observed across the whole study: During tofacitinib treatment, many expanded lesional clones stuck around in both scalp and blood, and this persistence may partly explain why relapse happens after treatment is stopped. Unlike mouse skin, where gammadelta T cells dominate, normal human skin contains resident alphabeta T cells that get sequenced too, which complicates analysis of the scalp TCR repertoire. Lesional scalp, especially in alopecia totalis/universalis, showed higher clonality and more expanded CD8+ clones than normal scalp, suggesting antigenic drive. Because the treated cohort was small and included a single nonresponder, larger studies are needed to assess links between baseline CD8+ expansion and response. Compared with mice, TCR sequences shared between patients were less clear, possibly partly because of HLA diversity across the patient population. With tofacitinib, both scalp clonality and the number of expanded CD8+ clones among the top 100 scalp clones went down significantly.

The chain employs TRBV9 and TRBJ2-7, with TRBD2 identical over 11 junction bases. The sample in question was CD4+ T cells sorted from blood, obtained at week 4, from a patient treated with tofacitinib. The source of this sequence is a human donor with alopecia areata. The CDR3 region has the sequence CASSAATSGVGEQYF. The sequenced DNA: TGTGCCAGCAGCGCGGCGACTAGCGGGGTTGGGGAGCAGTACTTC. The reference TRBV9 and TRBJ2-7 proteins fill in what lies around the CDR3, so the full variable domain reads DSGVTQTPKHLITATGQRVTLRCSPRSGDLSVYWYQQSLDQGLQFLIQYYNGEERAKGNILERFSAQQFPDLHSELNLSSLELGDSALYFCASSAATSGVGEQYFGPGTRLTVT.